Shown below are 18 T cell receptor beta chains from a single sample sequenced in a study of blood T cell repertoires in COVID-19. Measured with immunoSEQ multiplex PCR; TCRdb has only the in-frame clones, and not every one. Of roughly 340,000 clones in the sample, about 93% were seen once. The sequencing sample was made of peripheral blood. Receptor source: a woman in her late teens or twenties who had recovered from COVID-19.

The CDR3 coding sequence is TGTGCCTGGAGTATGGAGGGGCCCGAGACCCAGTACTTC. It specifies CAWSMEGPETQYF. The rearrangement links TRBV30 to TRBJ2-5, with D possibly being TRBD2 (6 bases). This CDR3 has 13 residues. V dropped 2 bases and J dropped 5 bases, with 12 bases sitting between them. In germline, CDR1 is GTSNPN, CDR2 SVGIG (reference sequence).

The J gene is TRBJ1-2, the V gene TRBV5-4; possibly TRBD1 for D (5 bases). CDR1 and CDR2 from the germline V gene are SGHNT and YYREEE (reference sequence). This CDR3 is built from 15 residues. Trimming pared 1 base from V and 1 base from J, leaving 11 bases between. As DNA, the CDR3 is TGTGCCAGCAGCTTGAGGACACGTTTTAACTATGGCTACACCTTC. Translation: CASSLRTRFNYGYTF.

This clone has just one count. The DNA of the CDR3 is TGTGCCAGCACCCTTCGCAGGGGTAGTACTGAAGCTTTCTTT. Translating gives CASTLRRGSTEAFF. The J gene is TRBJ1-1, the V gene TRBV6-5; D possibly corresponds to TRBD1 (6 bases). The CDR3 totals 14 residues. Germline CDR1 and CDR2: MNHEY and SVGAGI. Trimming shortened V by 7 bases and J by 5 bases, and 17 bases separated the two germline ends.

The gene calls are TRBV30 and TRBJ1-4; D remains unclear. CDR1 and CDR2 (germline): GTSNPN, SVGIG (reference sequence). The V and J ends lost 1 base and 8 bases respectively, with 17 bases between them. This CDR3 is 15 amino acids long. The CDR3 spells CAWSAERRTGEKLFF. The CDR3 bases are TGTGCCTGGAGTGCGGAACGGAGAACGGGGGAAAAACTGTTTTTT.

The chain links TRBV27 to TRBJ2-4, with D possibly matching TRBD2 (6 bases). Per germline, CDR1 MNHEY and CDR2 SMNVEV (reference sequence). This CDR3 comprises 13 residues. Between the trimmed V and J ends, which lost 6 bases and 9 bases, there was a span of 15 bases. CDR3: CASSLTSRAIQYF. The CDR3 DNA is TGTGCCAGCAGCCTTACTAGCCGAGCCATTCAGTACTTC.

The V and J genes are TRBV2 and TRBJ2-1, with 11 bases lining up with TRBD2. In germline, CDR1 is SNHLY, CDR2 FYNNEI. V trimming: 6 bases; J trimming: 7 bases; junction bases outside the gene matches: 11. This CDR3 has 16 residues. The CDR3 is CASRLAGASWGNEQFF. The DNA for the CDR3 is TGTGCCAGCAGACTAGCGGGAGCTTCATGGGGGAATGAGCAGTTCTTC.

The V gene is TRBV19, the J gene TRBJ2-7; 7 bases fit TRBD1. This CDR3 has 13 amino acids. Germline CDR1 LNHDA, CDR2 SQIVND (reference sequence). The V and J ends lost 5 bases and 3 bases, in that order; junction bases with no gene match: 4. The CDR3 is CASSPGTVYEQYV. The CDR3 nucleotides read TGTGCCAGTAGTCCCGGGACAGTCTACGAGCAGTACGTC.

This chain uses TRBV7-8 with TRBJ1-2; tentatively, D is TRBD1 (5 bases). Germline-derived CDR1 and CDR2 are SGHVS and FQNEAQ. Trimming took off 5 bases at V and 4 bases at J, with 20 bases between the two ends. CDR3 length: 16 amino acids. This chain's CDR3 is CASSPQPAGGVYGYTF. The CDR3, as DNA: TGTGCCAGCAGCCCCCAACCGGCGGGGGGGGTCTATGGCTACACCTTC.

The chain employs TRBV28 and TRBJ1-6; D is unclear. The CDR3 is made up of 15 amino acids. V lost 3 bases and J 2 bases, leaving 8 bases between the germline ends. Germline CDR1 is MDHEN and CDR2 is SYDVKM. The CDR3 nucleotides are TGTGCCAGCAGTTTTGCAGGCGCCTATAATTCACCCCTCCACTTT. Translating it yields CASSFAGAYNSPLHF.

The table lists this clone with a count of one. The V gene is TRBV11-3, the J gene TRBJ1-5, with TRBD1 identical over 8 bases. The germline V gene encodes CDR1 SGHNT and CDR2 YENEEA. There are 18 residues in the CDR3. The V and J ends lost 2 bases and 6 bases, in that order; junction bases with no gene match: 15. The CDR3 DNA is TGTGCCAGCAGCTTAATGCGGCCCGCAGGGGGCGCGGGTCAGCCCCAGCATTTT. This translates into CASSLMRPAGGAGQPQHF.

The chain is built from TRBV6-5 and TRBJ1-2, with 7 nucleotides matching TRBD1. Trimming cost V 4 bases and J 7 bases; bases outside gene matches: 12. This CDR3 spans 15 amino acids. Germline assignment: CDR1 MNHEY and CDR2 SVGAGI. DNA of the CDR3: TGTGCCAGCAGTTCCCGAACCCGGGACAGCTTTGGCTACACCTTC. As protein: CASSSRTRDSFGYTF.

Here the CDR3 reads CASSVDGGAPGELFF. DNA of the CDR3: TGTGCCAGCAGCGTAGACGGGGGGGCGCCCGGGGAGCTGTTTTTT. V and J are TRBV9 and TRBJ2-2; 8 bases map to TRBD2. CDR1 and CDR2 from the germline V gene are SGDLS and YYNGEE. The length of the CDR3 is 15 residues. V gave up 0 bases and J gave up 6 bases; unmatched junction bases: 4.

V and J are TRBV4-3 and TRBJ1-4; 8 bases match TRBD1. There are 15 residues in the CDR3. Germline V gene data show CDR1 as LGHNA and CDR2 as YSLEER. V was pared by 1 base and J by 10 bases, with 8 bases of the junction left unmatched. The CDR3 DNA reads as TGCGCCAGCAGCCAAGCGGGGACAGGCCCTAGAAAACTGTTTTTT. Residues: CASSQAGTGPRKLFF.

The chain couples TRBV2 to TRBJ2-4; tentative D call: TRBD2 (6 bases). CDR1 SNHLY and CDR2 FYNNEI come from the germline V gene. The CDR3 is 15 amino acids. Trimming pared 6 bases from V and 4 bases from J, leaving 16 bases between. The DNA for the CDR3 is TGTGCCAGCAGGGACTACCAAAGTGGTAAAAACATTCAGTACTTC. This codes for CASRDYQSGKNIQYF.

The J gene is TRBJ2-5, the V gene TRBV5-1, with 7 bases lining up with TRBD2. With 0 bases clipped from V and 1 base from J, the junction kept 9 bases outside the gene matches. The CDR3 is 17 residues long. CDR1 is SGHRS and CDR2 is YFSETQ in the germline V gene. The CDR3 bases are TGCGCCAGCAGCTTGGGGGCCGCGGGAGCCTTCCAAGAGACCCAGTACTTC. Its protein is CASSLGAAGAFQETQYF.

The chain employs TRBV7-2 and TRBJ2-3; 12 bases are shared with TRBD2. Trimming at V came to 1 base and at J to 6 bases, leaving 14 bases not matched to a gene. The CDR3 runs to 19 residues. In germline, CDR1 is SGHTA, CDR2 FQGNSA. The CDR3 protein is CASSLGVGSSGRGWDTQYF. CDR3 nucleotide sequence: TGTGCCAGCAGCTTAGGGGTTGGGTCTAGCGGGAGGGGATGGGATACGCAGTATTTT. The variable domain in full, completed from reference TRBV7-2 and TRBJ2-3, reads GAGVSQSPSNKVTEKGKDVELRCDPISGHTALYWYRQSLGQGLEFLIYFQGNSAPDKSGLPSDRFSAERTGGSVSTLTIQRTQQEDSAVYLCASSLGVGSSGRGWDTQYFGPGTRLTVL.

The chain recombines TRBV6-2 or TRBV6-3 with TRBJ1-2; 7 bases match TRBD1. Losses at the gene ends were 0 bases for V and 11 bases for J; bases not matched to a gene: 9. CDR1 MNHEY and CDR2 SVGEGT come from the germline V gene. This CDR3 region has 14 residues. The CDR3 protein is CASSYSTAGGLYTF. CDR3 nucleotide sequence: TGTGCCAGCAGTTACTCGACGGCAGGGGGATTGTACACCTTC.

The V gene is TRBV6-5, the J gene TRBJ1-1; possibly TRBD1 for D (5 bases). Germline lookup yields CDR1 MNHEY and CDR2 SVGAGI. The CDR3 contains 15 residues. With 0 bases removed from V and 0 bases from J, the gap between germline ends came to 8 bases. Here the CDR3 DNA reads TGTGCCAGCAGTTACTCGGAAGGGGTGAACACTGAAGCTTTCTTT. Protein sequence: CASSYSEGVNTEAFF.